The clone carrying this TCR beta chain was detected once. The CDR3 is made up of 12 amino acids. The V and J ends lost 8 bases and 5 bases, in that order; junction bases with no gene match: 5. CDR1 and CDR2 (germline): ENHRY, SYGVKD. In the original analysis: Reference gene primer amplification gave estimated nucleated cell counts. Only in-frame clones appear in the TCRdb table, and some are missing; sequencing was by immunoSEQ multiplex PCR. The V and J calls and clone size are taken from that table; D and trimming were inferred from the DNA. Among about 210,000 clones, 80% were seen once, and the ten largest hold approximately 6.6%. This record comes from a study of blood T cell repertoires in COVID-19. Study-level background: From the United States, Italy and Spain came samples of acute and convalescent COVID-19. In each case, the material was cDNA or gDNA derived from T cells, B-cell-depleted T cells, or PBMCs.

The V and J genes are TRBV10-3 and TRBJ2-7; 8 nucleotides agree with TRBD1. Sequenced: peripheral blood. This sequence was found in a woman in her seventies with acute or convalescent COVID-19. This CDR3 reads CAIRAGGHEQYF. In nucleotides, the CDR3 is TGTGCCATCCGCGCAGGGGGCCACGAGCAGTACTTC.